This T cell receptor beta chain was recovered during a study of blood T cell repertoires in COVID-19. Across the study: T cells, B-cell-depleted T cells, or PBMCs supplied cDNA or gDNA.

CDR3 length: 13 amino acids. V gave up 4 bases and J gave up 7 bases, with 10 bases separating them. Per the germline V gene, CDR1 is LGHDT and CDR2 is YNNKEL (reference sequence). Authors' methods: Amplification from reference gene primers served as the basis for estimated nucleated cell counts. Method: immunoSEQ multiplex PCR; TCRdb's copy keeps in-frame clones and lacks some. The DNA was the basis for D and trimming; V, J and clone size are from that table. Among 400,000 to 450,000 clones listed, 80% to 95% were seen once. Study members were between 18 and 89 years old and lived in around 24 US regions. Cohort assignment relied on participant-reported clinical history.

V gene TRBV3-1 (or the pseudogene TRBV3-2) combines with J gene TRBJ2-2; maybe TRBD1 (6 bases). The clonotype originates from a man younger than 35 who had recovered from COVID-19. Sequences were obtained from PBMCs or T cells enriched from blood (not recorded which). CDR3 nucleotide sequence: TGTGCCAGCAGCCCCCTAGGGGGCGGGGAGCTGTTTTTT. As protein: CASSPLGGGELFF.